This T cell receptor (beta chain) was captured by sequencing in a study of T cell repertoires in cytomegalovirus infection. About the research overall: It was the public TCR beta signatures that indicated both CMV infection and matching HLA type.

V was clipped by 2 bases and J by 6 bases, with 11 bases between them. The CDR3 length is 14 residues. The germline gives CDR1 SGHTA, CDR2 FQGNSA. Study conclusions and caveats: Across the ex vivo response, the dominant clonotypes were HLA-C-restricted CMV-specific TCR beta clonotypes.

This clonotype was seen many times. Its antigen is not identified. Each CDR3 protein gets one entry after TCRdb re-called the reads with MiXCR. The repertoire includes over 250,000 distinct CDR3 sequences, under 25% of them detected once, and approximately 19% sits in the top ten. This sequence originates from a human donor in good health (CMV status not recorded). Some clones in this sample may be carry-over from other donors' samples. The specimen comprised cultured PBMCs, sampled from culture after CMV antigen stimulation. V and J are TRBV7-2 and TRBJ1-5, with D unclear. CDR3 DNA sequence: TGTGCCAGCAGCTTAAGGGAGGGTCCTCAGCCCCAGCATTTT. It specifies CASSLREGPQPQHF. Variable domain in full (rest from reference TRBV7-2 and TRBJ1-5): GAGVSQSPSNKVTEKGKDVELRCDPISGHTALYWYRQSLGQGLEFLIYFQGNSAPDKSGLPSDRFSAERTGGSVSTLTIQRTQQEDSAVYLCASSLREGPQPQHFGDGTRLSIL.